This TCR beta chain was identified in a study of blood T cell repertoires in COVID-19. Study context: Researchers got acute and convalescent COVID-19 samples from the United States, Italy and Spain.

The V and J ends lost 4 bases and 4 bases, in that order; junction bases with no gene match: 10. Germline V lookup: CDR1 SGHVS, CDR2 FQNEAQ. The CDR3 runs to 17 residues. This clone appeared a few times. Authors' analysis steps: It was from reference gene primer amplification that nucleated cell counts were estimated. Produced via immunoSEQ multiplex PCR; TCRdb's table is partial and in-frame only. V, J and clone size were drawn from that table, and D and trimming were deduced from the DNA. Of 150,000 to 200,000 clones detected, roughly 80% appear once; the ten largest clones hold 9.5% to 15%. The cohort comprised adults aged 18 to 89 years residing in approximately 22 US areas. Donors in Cohort 3 who had recovered were those with two negative PCRs, healthcare professional clearance, or resolution of their symptoms.

The sample taken for sequencing was PBMCs or T cells enriched from blood (not recorded which). This sequence originates from a man in his forties or fifties who had recovered from COVID-19. The chain combines TRBV7-8 with TRBJ2-1, with TRBD2 matching over 10 bases. This CDR3 reads CASSSRRTSGEYNEQFF. The CDR3 region has the DNA TGTGCCAGCAGCTCCCGAAGGACTAGCGGAGAGTACAATGAGCAGTTCTTC.